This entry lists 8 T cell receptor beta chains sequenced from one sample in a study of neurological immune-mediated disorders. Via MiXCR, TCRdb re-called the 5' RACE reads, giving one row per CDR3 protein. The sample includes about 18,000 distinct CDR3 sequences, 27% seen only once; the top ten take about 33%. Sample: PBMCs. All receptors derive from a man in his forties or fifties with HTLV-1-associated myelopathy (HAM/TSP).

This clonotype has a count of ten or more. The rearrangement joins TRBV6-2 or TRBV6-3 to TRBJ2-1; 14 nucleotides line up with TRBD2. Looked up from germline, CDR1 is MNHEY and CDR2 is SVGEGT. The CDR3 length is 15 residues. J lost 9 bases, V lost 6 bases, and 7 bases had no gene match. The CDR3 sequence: CASSGTSGSRSEQFF. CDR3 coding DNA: TGTGCCAGCAGCGGGACTAGCGGGAGTCGGAGTGAGCAGTTCTTC.

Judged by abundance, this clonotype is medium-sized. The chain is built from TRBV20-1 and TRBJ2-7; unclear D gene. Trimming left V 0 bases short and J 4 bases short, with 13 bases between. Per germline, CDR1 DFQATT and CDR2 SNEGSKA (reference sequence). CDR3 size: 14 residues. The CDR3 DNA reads TGCAGTGCTAGAGAGGGCTCGGATGTGTACGAGCAGTACTTC. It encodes CSAREGSDVYEQYF.

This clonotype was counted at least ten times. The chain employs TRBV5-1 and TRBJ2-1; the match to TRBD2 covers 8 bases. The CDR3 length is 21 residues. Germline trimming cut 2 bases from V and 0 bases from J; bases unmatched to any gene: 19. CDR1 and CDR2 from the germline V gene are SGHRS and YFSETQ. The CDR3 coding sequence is TGCGCCAGCAGCTTCCACTTCGCCCCTAAAATAGCGGGGAGCTCCTACAATGAGCAGTTCTTC. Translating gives CASSFHFAPKIAGSSYNEQFF. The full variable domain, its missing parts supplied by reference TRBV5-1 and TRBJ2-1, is KAGVTQTPRYLIKTRGQQVTLSCSPISGHRSVSWYQQTPGQGLQFLFEYFSETQRNKGNFPGRFSGRQFSNSRSEMNVSTLELGDSALYLCASSFHFAPKIAGSSYNEQFFGPGTRLTVL.

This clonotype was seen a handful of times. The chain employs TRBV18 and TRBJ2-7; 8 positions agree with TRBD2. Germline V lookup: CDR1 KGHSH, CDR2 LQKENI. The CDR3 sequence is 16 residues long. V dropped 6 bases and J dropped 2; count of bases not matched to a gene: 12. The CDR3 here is CASSPISGGPPYEQYF. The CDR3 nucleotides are TGTGCCAGCTCCCCAATAAGCGGGGGTCCCCCCTACGAGCAGTACTTC.

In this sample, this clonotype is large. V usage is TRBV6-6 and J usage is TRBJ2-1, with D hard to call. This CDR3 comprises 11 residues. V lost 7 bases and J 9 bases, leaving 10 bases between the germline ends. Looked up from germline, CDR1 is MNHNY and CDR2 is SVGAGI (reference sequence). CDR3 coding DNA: TGTGCCAGCACCCACTCTAGTGAGCAGTTCTTC. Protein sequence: CASTHSSEQFF.

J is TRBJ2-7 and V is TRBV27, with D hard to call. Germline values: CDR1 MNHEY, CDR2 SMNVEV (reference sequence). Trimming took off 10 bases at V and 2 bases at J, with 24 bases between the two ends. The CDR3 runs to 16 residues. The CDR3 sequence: CATKDSPGGPTYEQYF. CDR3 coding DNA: TGTGCCACCAAGGATTCGCCCGGTGGACCCACCTACGAGCAGTACTTC.

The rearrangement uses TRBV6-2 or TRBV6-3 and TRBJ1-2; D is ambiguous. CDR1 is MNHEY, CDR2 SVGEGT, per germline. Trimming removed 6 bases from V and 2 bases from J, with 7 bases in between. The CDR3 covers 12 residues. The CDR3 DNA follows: TGTGCCAGCAGACAGCAGAACTATGGCTACACCTTC. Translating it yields CASRQQNYGYTF.

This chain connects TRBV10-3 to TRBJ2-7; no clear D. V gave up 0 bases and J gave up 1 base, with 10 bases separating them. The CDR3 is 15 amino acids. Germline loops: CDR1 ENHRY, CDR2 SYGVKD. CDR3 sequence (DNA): TGTGCCATCAGTGAGTCACAAGATTCTTCCTACGAGCAGTACTTC. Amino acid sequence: CAISESQDSSYEQYF.